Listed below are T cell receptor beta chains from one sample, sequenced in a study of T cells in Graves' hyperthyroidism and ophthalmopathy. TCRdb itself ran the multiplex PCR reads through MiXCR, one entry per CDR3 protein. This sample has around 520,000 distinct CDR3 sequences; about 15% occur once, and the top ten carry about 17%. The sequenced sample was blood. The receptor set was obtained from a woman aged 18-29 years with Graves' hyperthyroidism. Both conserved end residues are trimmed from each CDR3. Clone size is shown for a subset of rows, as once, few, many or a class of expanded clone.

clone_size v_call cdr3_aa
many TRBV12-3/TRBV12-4 ASSLLVSEQF
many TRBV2 ASWGGAYEQY
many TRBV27 ASSTRPNPQGGGGHNEQF
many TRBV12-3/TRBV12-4 ASSLVGSETQY
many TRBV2 ASSDKLSGTTDTQY
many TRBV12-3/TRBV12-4 ASSSSGLSLYGYT
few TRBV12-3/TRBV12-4 ASSYRGVNTGELF
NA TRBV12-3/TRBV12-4 ASSLSGGTGNGYT
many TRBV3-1 ASSQESMGLAGAQETQY
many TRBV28 ASSFSAAAVDEQF